These 24 T cell receptor beta chains were sequenced from one sample in a study of control samples from healthy donors and cancer patients. Sequencing was performed with immunoSEQ multiplex PCR; in TCRdb, only in-frame clones are kept and a portion is missing. The sample lists about 130,000 clones, around 94% occurring once. The sample was PBMCs. The receptor source for this set is a man aged 60 to 75 with colorectal cancer.

This clone was seen a single time. The rearrangement joins TRBV30 to TRBJ1-1, with TRBD1 as a possible D gene (5 bases). Germline CDR1 and CDR2: GTSNPN and SVGIG (reference sequence). CDR3 length equals 14 residues. Trimming pared 4 bases from V and 4 bases from J, leaving 16 bases between. CDR3 in DNA: TGTGCCTGGAACCCCGTCTCCGGGGGCACTGAAGCTTTCTTT. Translated: CAWNPVSGGTEAFF.

The genes are TRBV27 and TRBJ1-1; the D is unclear. The CDR3 has 14 amino acids. Deletions cut 3 bases from V and 1 base from J, with 9 bases between. The germline gives CDR1 MNHEY, CDR2 SMNVEV (reference sequence). The CDR3 DNA reads TGTGCCAGCAGTTTGTACAGAACGAACACTGAAGCTTTCTTT. Protein sequence: CASSLYRTNTEAFF.

In the case of this clone: Germline is not matched at one junction end, which may reflect a read error. This chain joins TRBV6-5 and TRBJ1-5; D remains ambiguous. CDR3 length: 15 amino acids. Germline V gene data show CDR1 as MNHEY and CDR2 as SVGAGI. Here the CDR3 DNA reads TGTGCCAGCAGTCCCGGGTCGACCCCTGCTCAGTCCCAGCATTTT. Translated, it gives CASSPGSTPAQSQHF.

The chain has TRBV28 and TRBJ2-6; 7 bases map to TRBD1. This CDR3 is 16 amino acids long. Germline CDR1 and CDR2: MDHEN and SYDVKM. Trimming took 5 bases from V and 2 from J; bases not matched to a gene: 6. CDR3 nucleotides: TGTGCCAGCAGTACCCGCACAGGGGCTGGGGCCAACGTCCTGACTTTC. Translation gives CASSTRTGAGANVLTF. Looking up the rest from reference TRBV28 and TRBJ2-6 gives the full variable domain: DVKVTQSSRYLVKRTGEKVFLECVQDMDHENMFWYRQDPGLGLRLIYFSYDVKMKEKGDIPEGYSVSREKKERFSLILESASTNQTSMYLCASSTRTGAGANVLTFGAGSRLTVL.

The rearrangement links TRBV10-2 to TRBJ2-7; unclear D gene. Germline values: CDR1 WSHSY, CDR2 SAAADI. This CDR3 contains 12 residues. V shed 2 bases and J shed 2 bases, with 4 bases lying between them. As DNA, the CDR3 is TGCGCCAGCAGTGAGAGTGCCTACGAGCAGTACTTC. Its translation: CASSESAYEQYF.

This chain joins TRBV28 and TRBJ1-2; perhaps TRBD1 as D (6 bases). The CDR3 totals 13 residues. Germline CDR1 and CDR2: MDHEN and SYDVKM. V shed 6 bases and J shed 3 bases, with 11 bases lying between them. CDR3 loop: CASREGGDYGYTF. The CDR3 region has the DNA TGTGCCAGCAGAGAGGGGGGCGACTATGGCTACACCTTC.

This clone occurred a few times. The gene calls are TRBV28 and TRBJ1-5; a possible D gene is TRBD1 (5 bases). From germline, CDR1 is MDHEN and CDR2 SYDVKM. V was trimmed by 3 bases and J by 0 bases, leaving 9 bases between them. CDR3 length equals 15 residues. The CDR3 sequence: CASSFIGASNQPQHF. DNA of the CDR3: TGTGCCAGCAGTTTTATAGGGGCTAGCAATCAGCCCCAGCATTTT.

The chain joins TRBV5-1 to TRBJ1-1, with a weak D call TRBD1 (6 bases). Germline CDR1 and CDR2: SGHRS and YFSETQ. The ends were cut back, 2 bases at V and 0 bases at J, with 11 bases in the middle. This CDR3 is 15 amino acids long. CDR3 residues: CASSLGGSVNTEAFF. The CDR3 coding sequence is TGCGCCAGCAGCTTAGGGGGGAGCGTGAACACTGAAGCTTTCTTT.

This chain links TRBV19 with TRBJ1-1, with D perhaps TRBD1 (6 bases). V lost 6 bases, J lost 5 bases, and 13 bases lay in between. Germline CDR1 and CDR2: LNHDA and SQIVND (reference sequence). This CDR3 region has 13 residues. CDR3 amino acids: CASSSTRGTEAFF. CDR3 nucleotides: TGTGCCAGTAGCTCGACGAGGGGGACTGAAGCTTTCTTT. Variable domain in full (rest from reference TRBV19 and TRBJ1-1): DGGITQSPKYLFRKEGQNVTLSCEQNLNHDAMYWYRQDPGQGLRLIYYSQIVNDFQKGDIAEGYSVSREKKESFPLTVTSAQKNPTAFYLCASSSTRGTEAFFGQGTRLTVV.

This chain's CDR3 is CASSLERGTGTQYF. CDR3 nucleotide sequence: TGTGCCAGCAGCTTGGAGCGGGGGACGGGGACCCAGTACTTC. The rearrangement uses TRBV5-4 and TRBJ2-5, with 8 positions matching TRBD2. The trim removed 0 bases at V and 7 bases at J, leaving 5 bases unmatched. CDR3 length equals 14 residues. Germline CDR1 SGHNT, CDR2 YYREEE (reference sequence).

Only a few counts were recorded for this clone. The V gene is TRBV4-1, the J gene TRBJ1-2, with 9 bases lining up with TRBD1. V shed 1 base and J 6 bases; nucleotides not matched to a gene: 6. Looked up from germline, CDR1 is MGHRA and CDR2 is YSYEKL. CDR3 size: 15 residues. In DNA form, the CDR3 reads TGCGCCAGCAGCCAAGGACCGGGACAGGGACATGGCTACACCTTC. It encodes CASSQGPGQGHGYTF.

The chain carries TRBV7-9 and TRBJ1-5; possible D gene TRBD1, 5 bases. The CDR3 has 15 residues. Germline CDR1 is SEHNR and CDR2 is FQNEAQ (reference sequence). The germline V and J ends were trimmed by 5 bases and 4 bases, with 15 bases remaining between them. In DNA, the CDR3 is TGTGCCAGCAGCGACGGTGGGGGTAGAAATCAGCCCCAGCATTTT. This codes for CASSDGGGRNQPQHF. The variable domain in full, with the rest retrieved from reference TRBV7-9 and TRBJ1-5, is DTGVSQNPRHKITKRGQNVTFRCDPISEHNRLYWYRQTLGQGPEFLTYFQNEAQLEKSRLLSDRFSAERPKGSFSTLEIQRTEQGDSAMYLCASSDGGGRNQPQHFGDGTRLSIL.

The CDR3 sequence is CSVRQGEDNYGYTF. The CDR3 bases are TGCAGCGTGCGACAGGGGGAGGATAACTATGGCTACACCTTC. This chain uses TRBV29-1 with TRBJ1-2; 9 bases map to TRBD1. The germline CDR1 and CDR2 sequences are SQVTM and ANQGSEA. The CDR3 has 14 amino acids. V trimming: 6 bases; J trimming: 1 base; junction bases outside the gene matches: 6. The full variable domain, completed using reference TRBV29-1 and TRBJ1-2, is SAVISQKPSRDICQRGTSLTIQCQVDSQVTMMFWYRQQPGQSLTLIATANQGSEATYESGFVIDKFPISRPNLTFSTLTVSNMSPEDSSIYLCSVRQGEDNYGYTFGSGTRLTVV.

V and J are TRBV6-5 and TRBJ2-7; TRBD2 matches 8 bases. The V gene end was trimmed by 10 bases and the J gene end by 1 base; junction bases not matched to a gene: 12. The CDR3 is 15 residues long. In germline, CDR1 is MNHEY, CDR2 SVGAGI. CDR3 DNA: TGTGCCACCCTATCTGGCGGGGGGCCGTCCTACGAGCAGTACTTC. Its translation: CATLSGGGPSYEQYF.

The chain has TRBV11-2 and TRBJ2-1; possibly TRBD1 for D (5 bases). The CDR3 is made up of 16 amino acids. Looked up from germline, CDR1 is SGHAT and CDR2 is FQNNGV. Trimming pared 4 bases from V and 1 base from J, leaving 14 bases between. In DNA form, the CDR3 reads TGTGCCAGCAGCTCATATCTAGGGGATTCCTACAATGAGCAGTTCTTC. Translated: CASSSYLGDSYNEQFF. The entire variable domain, with the rest obtained from reference TRBV11-2 and TRBJ2-1, is as follows: EAGVAQSPRYKIIEKRQSVAFWCNPISGHATLYWYQQILGQGPKLLIQFQNNGVVDDSQLPKDRFSAERLKGVDSTLKIQPAKLEDSAVYLCASSSYLGDSYNEQFFGPGTRLTVL.

The chain uses TRBV29-1 and TRBJ2-1, with 14 bases that match TRBD2. This CDR3 spans 15 amino acids. The junction had 0 bases not matched to a gene; V was cut back by 1 base and J by 4 bases. From germline, CDR1 is SQVTM and CDR2 ANQGSEA. The CDR3 is CSVEGLAGGYNEQFF. The CDR3 coding sequence is TGCAGCGTTGAAGGACTAGCGGGGGGGTACAATGAGCAGTTCTTC.

The genes are TRBV6-6 and TRBJ2-7; 8 nucleotides agree with TRBD2. Germline values: CDR1 MNHNY, CDR2 SVGAGI (reference sequence). The CDR3 has 15 amino acids. V lost 4 bases, J lost 0 bases, and 5 bases stayed unmatched. CDR3 DNA: TGTGCCAGCAGTTCTAGGACTAGCAGCTCCTACGAGCAGTACTTC. Its protein product is CASSSRTSSSYEQYF.

This clone was seen once. The V and J genes are TRBV18 and TRBJ2-7; D remains ambiguous. Germline CDR1 is KGHSH and CDR2 is LQKENI. V was shortened by 3 bases and J by 6 bases, with 12 bases between the two germline ends. CDR3 size: 13 residues. The CDR3 DNA reads TGTGCCAGCTCACCCGGAGTCGAAGCCGAGCAGTACTTC. It is translated as CASSPGVEAEQYF.

This sequence joins TRBV30 and TRBJ1-5; D perhaps matches TRBD1 (5 bases). V was trimmed by 2 bases and J by 0 bases, leaving 8 bases between them. This CDR3 spans 14 amino acids. Germline CDR1 and CDR2: GTSNPN and SVGIG (reference sequence). CDR3 region: CAWSQGYSNQPQHF. The CDR3 coding sequence is TGTGCCTGGAGTCAGGGCTATAGCAATCAGCCCCAGCATTTT.

This chain joins TRBV6-1 and TRBJ2-7, with TRBD1 identical over 7 bases. Germline CDR1 is MNHNS and CDR2 is SASEGT. The J segment lost 0 bases and the V segment lost 2 bases, leaving 4 bases of the junction unmatched. The CDR3 runs to 15 residues. The CDR3 nucleotides read TGTGCCAGCAGTGAATTTCAGGGGGTCTCCTACGAGCAGTACTTC. This translates into CASSEFQGVSYEQYF.

The chain has TRBV14 and TRBJ1-2; D gene uncertain. CDR3 size: 14 residues. V lost 1 base to trimming and J lost 7 bases, with 13 bases between them. From germline, CDR1 is SGHDN and CDR2 FVKESK. CDR3 in amino acids: CASSQAGVLRGYTF. The CDR3 nucleotides read TGTGCCAGCAGCCAAGCCGGGGTTTTGCGTGGCTACACCTTC. The full variable domain, with the rest looked up from reference TRBV14 and TRBJ1-2, is EAGVTQFPSHSVIEKGQTVTLRCDPISGHDNLYWYRRVMGKEIKFLLHFVKESKQDESGMPNNRFLAERTGGTYSTLKVQPAELEDSGVYFCASSQAGVLRGYTFGSGTRLTVV.

The chain recombines TRBV21-1 with TRBJ1-5; TRBD1, the table's D call, was not compared with the DNA. TRBV21-1 is labeled a pseudogene. This CDR3 has 18 residues. The CDR3 sequence is CASSKALWKGWGDQPQHF. The DNA for the CDR3 is TGTGCCAGCAGCAAAGCGCTTTGGAAAGGGTGGGGCGATCAGCCCCAGCATTTT.

This clone was counted once. The V and J genes are TRBV6-6 and TRBJ2-1; TRBD2 might be the D (7 bases). CDR3 length: 13 amino acids. V gave up 6 bases and J gave up 7 bases, with 13 bases separating them. The V gene's germline CDR1 is MNHNY and CDR2 SVGAGI (reference sequence). DNA for the CDR3: TGTGCCAGCAGGGAAGGGGGGGGTAATGAGCAGTTCTTC. It yields the protein CASREGGGNEQFF.

This clone has only one observation. J is TRBJ1-1 and V is TRBV29-1, with D uncertain. This CDR3 has 11 amino acids. Germline V gene sequence: CDR1 SQVTM, CDR2 ANQGSEA. The V and J ends lost 7 bases and 0 bases respectively, with 6 bases between them. The CDR3 region has the DNA TGCAGCGAACATATGAACACTGAAGCTTTCTTT. This encodes CSEHMNTEAFF.